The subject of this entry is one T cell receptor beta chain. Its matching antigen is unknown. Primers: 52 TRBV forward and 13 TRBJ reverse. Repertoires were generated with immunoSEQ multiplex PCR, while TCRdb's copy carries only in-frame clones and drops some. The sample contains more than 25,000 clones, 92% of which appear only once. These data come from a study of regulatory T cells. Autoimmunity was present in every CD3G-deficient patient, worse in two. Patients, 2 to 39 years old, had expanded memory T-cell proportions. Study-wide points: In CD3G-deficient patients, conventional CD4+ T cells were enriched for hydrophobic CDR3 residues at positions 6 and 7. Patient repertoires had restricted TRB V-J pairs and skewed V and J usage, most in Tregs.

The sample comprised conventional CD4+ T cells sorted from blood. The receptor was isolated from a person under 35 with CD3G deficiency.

The CDR3 here is CASKGFGSSYEQYF. DNA of the CDR3: TGTGCCAGCAAGGGGTTCGGGAGCTCCTACGAGCAGTACTTC. This chain joins TRBV28 and TRBJ2-7, with D possibly TRBD2 on 6 matching bases. V gave up 7 bases and J gave up 0 bases, with 13 bases separating them. CDR3 length: 14 amino acids. CDR1 MDHEN and CDR2 SYDVKM come from the germline V gene.